This TCR beta chain stems from a study of neurological immune-mediated disorders. This clonotype has a handful of counts. The antigen remains unidentified. At one end, the junction sequence differs from germline, possibly due to a read error. General observations from the study: No sharing of CDR3 amino acid sequences was observed among expanded clones across subjects, suggesting private repertoires in all groups. HTLV-1-associated myelopathy had the most TCR clonal expansion, whereas multiple sclerosis had the least (lower than in healthy controls).

The authors produced cDNA by 5'RACE using 10-nucleotide random UMIs. TCRdb reprocessed the 5' RACE reads with MiXCR, giving one entry per CDR3 protein. Of 36,000 or so distinct CDR3 sequences in the sample, 10% are singletons; the top ten hold approximately 6.9%. CDR1 is SGHRS, CDR2 YFSETQ, per germline. This CDR3 comprises 17 residues. Sequenced material: PBMCs. This receptor was obtained from a woman in her twenties or thirties with HTLV-1-associated myelopathy (HAM/TSP). The chain carries TRBV5-1 and TRBJ2-3, with 8 nucleotides matching TRBD2. Here the CDR3 DNA reads TGCGCAAGCAGCCCCGCCGGGACTAGAGGGGGAACAGATACGCAGTATTTT. Translated: CASSPAGTRGGTDTQYF.